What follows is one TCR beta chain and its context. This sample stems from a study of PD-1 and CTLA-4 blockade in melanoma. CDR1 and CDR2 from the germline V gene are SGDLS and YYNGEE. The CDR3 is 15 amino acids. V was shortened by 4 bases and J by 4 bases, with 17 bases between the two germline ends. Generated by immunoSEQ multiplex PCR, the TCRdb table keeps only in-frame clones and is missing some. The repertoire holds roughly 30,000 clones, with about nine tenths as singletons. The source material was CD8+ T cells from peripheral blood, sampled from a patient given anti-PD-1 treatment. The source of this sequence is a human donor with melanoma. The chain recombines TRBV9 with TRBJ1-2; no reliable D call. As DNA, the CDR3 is TGTGCCAGCAGCCCTACATCGGGGATCGGCTATGGCTACACCTTC. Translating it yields CASSPTSGIGYGYTF.